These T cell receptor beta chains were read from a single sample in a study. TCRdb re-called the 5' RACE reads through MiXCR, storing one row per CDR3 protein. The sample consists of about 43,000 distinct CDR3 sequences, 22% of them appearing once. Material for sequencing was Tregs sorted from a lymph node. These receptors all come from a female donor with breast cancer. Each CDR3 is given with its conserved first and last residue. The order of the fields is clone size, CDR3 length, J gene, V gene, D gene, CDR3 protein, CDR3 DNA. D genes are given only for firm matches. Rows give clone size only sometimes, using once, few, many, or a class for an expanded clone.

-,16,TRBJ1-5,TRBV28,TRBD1,CASSAGTGDLNQPQHF,TGTGCCAGCAGTGCGGGGACAGGGGACTTAAATCAGCCCCAGCATTTT
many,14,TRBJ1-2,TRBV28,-,CASSFRPGDYGYTF,TGTGCCAGCAGTTTTCGCCCAGGGGATTATGGCTACACCTTC
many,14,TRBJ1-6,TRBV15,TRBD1,CATSLTGDNSPLHF,TGTGCCACCAGCCTGACAGGGGATAATTCACCCCTCCACTTT
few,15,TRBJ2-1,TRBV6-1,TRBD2,CASVWREGRGNEQFF,TGTGCCAGTGTTTGGCGGGAGGGCCGGGGCAATGAGCAGTTCTTC
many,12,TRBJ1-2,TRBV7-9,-,CASSLSGDGYTF,TGTGCCAGCAGCTTATCAGGGGATGGCTACACCTTC
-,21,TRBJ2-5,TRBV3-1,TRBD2,CASSPVGVMGGGYRNQETQYF,TGTGCCAGCAGCCCCGTTGGGGTCATGGGGGGAGGGTATAGGAACCAAGAGACCCAGTACTTC
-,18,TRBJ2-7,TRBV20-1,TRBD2,CSARERERKGLVGAEQYF,TGCAGTGCTAGAGAGAGAGAGAGAAAAGGACTAGTGGGTGCCGAGCAGTACTTC
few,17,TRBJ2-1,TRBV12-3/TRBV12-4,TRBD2,CASSSGTSGSAYNEQFF,TGTGCCAGCAGTTCCGGGACTAGCGGGAGCGCGTACAATGAGCAGTTCTTC
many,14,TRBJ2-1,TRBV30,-,CAWSPPGLKNEQFF,TGTGCCTGGAGTCCCCCGGGACTCAAGAATGAGCAGTTCTTC
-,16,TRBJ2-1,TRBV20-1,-,CSAREVWRGGYNEQFF,TGCAGTGCTAGAGAGGTTTGGAGAGGAGGGTACAATGAGCAGTTCTTC
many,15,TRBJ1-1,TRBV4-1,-,CASSQVFGDNTEAFF,TGCGCCAGCAGCCAAGTATTCGGGGATAACACTGAAGCTTTCTTT
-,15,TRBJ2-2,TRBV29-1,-,CSVVGSKGNTGELFF,TGCAGCGTCGTAGGTTCGAAGGGGAACACCGGGGAGCTGTTTTTT
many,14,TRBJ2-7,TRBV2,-,CASSDSRPPYEQYF,TGTGCCAGCAGCGATTCTAGACCCCCCTACGAGCAGTACTTC
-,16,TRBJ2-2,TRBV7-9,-,CASSLIGREISGELFF,TGTGCCAGCAGCTTAATTGGCCGGGAGATCTCCGGGGAGCTGTTTTTT
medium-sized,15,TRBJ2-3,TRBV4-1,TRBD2,CASSHVAGDTDTQYF,TGCGCCAGCAGCCATGTAGCGGGGGACACAGATACGCAGTATTTT
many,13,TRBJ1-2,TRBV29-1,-,CSVVVLSDYGYTF,TGCAGCGTTGTTGTCTTATCCGACTATGGCTACACCTTC
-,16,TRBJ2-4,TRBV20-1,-,CRARDKTGLPKNIQYF,TGCCGTGCTAGAGACAAAACAGGGCTACCCAAAAACATTCAGTACTTC
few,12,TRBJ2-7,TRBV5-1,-,CASSRDFNEQYF,TGCGCCAGCAGCCGCGATTTCAACGAGCAGTACTTC
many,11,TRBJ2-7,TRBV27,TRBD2,CASTLGGEQYF,TGTGCCAGCACTTTGGGGGGGGAGCAGTACTTC
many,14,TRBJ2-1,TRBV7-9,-,CASSLASVHNEQFF,TGTGCCAGCAGCTTAGCGTCTGTCCACAATGAGCAGTTCTTC
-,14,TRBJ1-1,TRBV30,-,CAWSADDSWTEAFF,TGTGCCTGGAGCGCCGACGACTCGTGGACTGAAGCTTTCTTT
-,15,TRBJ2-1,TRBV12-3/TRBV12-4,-,CASSLQRAGRNEQFF,TGTGCCAGCAGTTTGCAGCGGGCCGGGCGAAATGAGCAGTTCTTC
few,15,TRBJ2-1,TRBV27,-,CASSLSSGRYNEQFF,TGTGCCAGCAGTTTAAGTAGCGGCCGGTACAATGAGCAGTTCTTC
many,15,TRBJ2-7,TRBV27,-,CASSPTLDSSYEQYF,TGTGCCAGCAGTCCGACCTTAGATTCCTCCTACGAGCAGTACTTC
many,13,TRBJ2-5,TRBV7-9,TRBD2,CASIAAGEETQYF,TGTGCCAGCATAGCAGCGGGAGAAGAGACCCAGTACTTC
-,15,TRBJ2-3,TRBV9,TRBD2,CAGSSPGGPADTQYF,TGTGCCGGCAGCTCACCGGGGGGACCCGCAGATACGCAGTATTTT
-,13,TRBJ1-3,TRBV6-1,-,CASRPDSGNTIYF,TGTGCCAGCCGGCCAGATTCTGGAAACACCATATATTTT
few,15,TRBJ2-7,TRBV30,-,CAWRNPFNYIYEQYF,TGTGCCTGGAGAAACCCATTCAACTATATATACGAGCAGTACTTC
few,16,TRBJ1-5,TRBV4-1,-,CASSQEVWNSNQPQHF,TGCGCCAGCAGCCAAGAGGTGTGGAATAGCAATCAGCCCCAGCATTTT
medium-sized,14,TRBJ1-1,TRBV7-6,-,CASSPRGDSHEAFF,TGTGCCAGCAGCCCCAGGGGCGATAGCCATGAAGCTTTCTTT
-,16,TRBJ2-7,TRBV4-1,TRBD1,CASSQGGGQGRLEQYF,TGCGCCAGCAGCCAAGGGGGGGGACAGGGGCGTCTCGAGCAGTACTTC
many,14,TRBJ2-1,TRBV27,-,CASSPPYSGNEQFF,TGTGCCAGCAGTCCCCCCTACAGCGGCAATGAGCAGTTCTTC
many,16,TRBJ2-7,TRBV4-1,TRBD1,CASSQDIGTASYEQYF,TGCGCCAGCAGCCAAGATATTGGGACAGCTTCCTACGAGCAGTACTTC
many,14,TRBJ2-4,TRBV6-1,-,CASSVPMGENIQYF,TGTGCCAGCAGTGTTCCGATGGGGGAAAACATTCAGTACTTC
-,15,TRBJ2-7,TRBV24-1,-,CATSDQSGPAYEQYF,TGTGCCACCAGTGACCAATCGGGACCAGCCTACGAGCAGTACTTC
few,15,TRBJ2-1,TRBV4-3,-,CASSQSLAVYNEQFF,TGCGCCAGCAGCCAATCTCTAGCAGTTTACAATGAGCAGTTCTTC
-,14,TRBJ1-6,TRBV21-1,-,CASSKAAYNSPLHF,TGTGCCAGCAGCAAGGCAGCCTATAATTCACCCCTCCACTTT
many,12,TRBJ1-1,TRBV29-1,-,CSVEGTNTEAFF,TGCAGCGTTGAGGGGACGAACACTGAAGCTTTCTTT
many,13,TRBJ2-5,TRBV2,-,CATGTGNQETQYF,TGTGCCACCGGAACAGGGAATCAAGAGACCCAGTACTTC
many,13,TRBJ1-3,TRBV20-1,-,CSASSGVKNTIYF,TGCAGTGCTAGTTCCGGGGTAAAAAACACCATATATTTT
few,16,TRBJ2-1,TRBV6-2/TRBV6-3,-,CASSYRTGDRGNEQFF,TGTGCCAGCAGTTACCGGACGGGGGACCGGGGGAATGAGCAGTTCTTC
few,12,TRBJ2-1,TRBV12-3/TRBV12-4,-,CASSLVVNEQFF,TGTGCCAGCAGTTTAGTCGTGAATGAGCAGTTCTTC
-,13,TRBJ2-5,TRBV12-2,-,CASRLLKPETQYF,TGTGCAAGTCGCTTATTAAAACCAGAGACCCAGTACTTC
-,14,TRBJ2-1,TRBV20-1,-,CSARGTSSYNEQFF,TGCAGTGCTCGAGGGACCAGCTCCTACAATGAGCAGTTCTTC
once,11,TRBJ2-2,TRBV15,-,CATSTSGELFF,TGTGCCACCAGCACTTCCGGGGAGCTGTTTTTT
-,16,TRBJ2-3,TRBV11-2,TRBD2,CASSFIAGRDTDTQYF,TGTGCCAGCAGCTTTATAGCGGGACGGGACACAGATACGCAGTATTTT